This TCR beta chain comes out of a study of spatial heterogeneity in lung cancer. Study information: TCR and UMI combinations that were unique each appeared, on average, more than ten times in raw reads. Study results and limitations: Tracking of tumor mutation counts was seen in expanded intratumoral alpha and beta TCR counts. The counts of expanded TCRs, ubiquitous and regional, tracked ubiquitous and regional nonsynonymous mutations, respectively.

As to time point: sample taken at primary tumor resection. This clonotype is judged medium-sized. Its antigen remains unidentified. CDR3 length: 9 amino acids. A single record per CDR3 protein comes from TCRdb applying MiXCR to the 5' RACE reads. The sample includes about 2,900 distinct CDR3 sequences, under 10% of them seen just once. The V call is TRBV21-1, the J call TRBJ2-7; TRBD1, the table's D call, was not compared with the DNA. TRBV21-1 is a listed pseudogene. This TCR was sampled from a female donor with early-stage non-small cell lung cancer. Sequencing used lung tumor tissue, obtained at surgery. CDR3 sequence: CASRGSEYF. CDR3 bases: TGTGCCAGCCGGGGGAGTGAGTACTTC.